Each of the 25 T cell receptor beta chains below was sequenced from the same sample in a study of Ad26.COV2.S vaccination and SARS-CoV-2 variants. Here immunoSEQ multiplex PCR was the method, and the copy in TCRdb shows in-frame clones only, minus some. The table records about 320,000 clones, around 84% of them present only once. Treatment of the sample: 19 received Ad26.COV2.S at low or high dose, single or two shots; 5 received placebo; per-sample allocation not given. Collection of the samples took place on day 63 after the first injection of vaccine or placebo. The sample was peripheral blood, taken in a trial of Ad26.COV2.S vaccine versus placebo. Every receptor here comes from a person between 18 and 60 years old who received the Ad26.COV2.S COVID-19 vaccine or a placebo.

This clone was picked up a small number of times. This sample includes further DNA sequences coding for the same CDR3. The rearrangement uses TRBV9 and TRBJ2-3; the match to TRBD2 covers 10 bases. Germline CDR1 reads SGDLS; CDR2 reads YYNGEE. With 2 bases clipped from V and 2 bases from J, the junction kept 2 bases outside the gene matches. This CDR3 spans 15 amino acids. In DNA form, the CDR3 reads TGTGCCAGCAGCGTTAGCGGGGGGTTCACAGATACGCAGTATTTT. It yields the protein CASSVSGGFTDTQYF.

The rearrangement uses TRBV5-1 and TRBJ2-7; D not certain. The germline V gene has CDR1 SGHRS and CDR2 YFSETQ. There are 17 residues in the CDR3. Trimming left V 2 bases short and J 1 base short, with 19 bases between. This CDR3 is CASSFEPTKGISYEQYF. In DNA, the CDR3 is TGCGCCAGCAGCTTTGAACCCACGAAGGGAATATCCTACGAGCAGTACTTC.

As DNA, the CDR3 is TGTGCCAGCAGCTTAGTAGGTGCAGGCACAGATACGCAGTATTTT. Protein product: CASSLVGAGTDTQYF. This sequence joins TRBV7-2 and TRBJ2-3; D uncertain. This CDR3 has 15 residues. Trimming shortened V by 1 base and J by 1 base, and 9 bases separated the two germline ends. Germline assignment: CDR1 SGHTA and CDR2 FQGNSA.

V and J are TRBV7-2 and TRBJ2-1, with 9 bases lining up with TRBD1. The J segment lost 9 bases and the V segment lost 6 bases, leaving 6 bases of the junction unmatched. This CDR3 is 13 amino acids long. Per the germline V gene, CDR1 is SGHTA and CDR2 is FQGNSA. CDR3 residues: CASSRDRVSEQFF. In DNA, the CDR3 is TGTGCCAGCAGTCGGGACAGGGTATCTGAGCAGTTCTTC.

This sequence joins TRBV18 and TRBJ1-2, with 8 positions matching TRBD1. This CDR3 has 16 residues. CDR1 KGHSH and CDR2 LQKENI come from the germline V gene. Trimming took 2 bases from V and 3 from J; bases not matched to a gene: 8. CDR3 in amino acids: CASSPETGTGYYGYTF. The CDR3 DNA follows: TGTGCCAGCTCACCAGAAACCGGGACAGGATACTATGGCTACACCTTC.

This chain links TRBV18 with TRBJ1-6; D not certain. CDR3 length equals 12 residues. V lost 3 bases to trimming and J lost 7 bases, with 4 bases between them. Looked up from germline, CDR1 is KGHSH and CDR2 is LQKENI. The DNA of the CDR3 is TGTGCCAGCTCACCGGACAATTCACCCCTCCACTTT. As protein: CASSPDNSPLHF.

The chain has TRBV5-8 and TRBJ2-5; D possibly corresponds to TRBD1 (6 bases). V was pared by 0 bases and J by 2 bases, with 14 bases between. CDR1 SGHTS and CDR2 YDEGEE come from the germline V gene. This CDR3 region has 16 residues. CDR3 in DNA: TGTGCCAGCAGCTTGGGACTGGACAGACGGCAAGAGACCCAGTACTTC. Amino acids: CASSLGLDRRQETQYF. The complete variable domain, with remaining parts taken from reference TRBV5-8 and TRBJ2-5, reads EAGVTQSPTHLIKTRGQQATLRCSPISGHTSVYWYQQALGLGLQFLLWYDEGEERNRGNFPPRFSGRQFPNYSSELNVNALELEDSALYLCASSLGLDRRQETQYFGPGTRLLVL.

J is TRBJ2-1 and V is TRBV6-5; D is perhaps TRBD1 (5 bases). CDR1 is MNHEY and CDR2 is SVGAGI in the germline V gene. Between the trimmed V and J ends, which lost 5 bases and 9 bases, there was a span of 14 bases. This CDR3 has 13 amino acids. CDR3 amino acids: CASSRTIGGEQFF. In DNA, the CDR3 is TGTGCCAGCAGTCGGACAATTGGCGGTGAGCAGTTCTTC.

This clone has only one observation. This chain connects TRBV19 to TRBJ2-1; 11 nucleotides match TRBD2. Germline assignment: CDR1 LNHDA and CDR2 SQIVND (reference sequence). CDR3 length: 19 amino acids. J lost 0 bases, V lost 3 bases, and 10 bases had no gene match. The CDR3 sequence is CASSIEVAGGVSSYNEQFF. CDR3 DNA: TGTGCCAGTAGTATTGAGGTAGCGGGGGGGGTGAGCTCCTACAATGAGCAGTTCTTC.

The CDR3 coding sequence is TGTGCCAGCAGCTTCCTCCACGGACAGGGTAACACTGAAGCTTTCTTT. It is translated as CASSFLHGQGNTEAFF. The chain recombines TRBV7-9 with TRBJ1-1; 8 bases fit TRBD1. Trimming cost V 3 bases and J 2 bases; bases outside gene matches: 8. Germline values: CDR1 SEHNR, CDR2 FQNEAQ (reference sequence). The CDR3 runs to 16 residues.

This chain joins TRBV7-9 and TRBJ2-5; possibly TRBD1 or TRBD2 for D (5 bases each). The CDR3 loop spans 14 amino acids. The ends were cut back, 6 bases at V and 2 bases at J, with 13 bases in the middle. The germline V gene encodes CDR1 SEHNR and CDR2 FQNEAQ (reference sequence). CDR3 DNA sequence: TGTGCCAGCAGTCATGGGACGGGACAAGAGACCCAGTACTTC. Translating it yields CASSHGTGQETQYF.

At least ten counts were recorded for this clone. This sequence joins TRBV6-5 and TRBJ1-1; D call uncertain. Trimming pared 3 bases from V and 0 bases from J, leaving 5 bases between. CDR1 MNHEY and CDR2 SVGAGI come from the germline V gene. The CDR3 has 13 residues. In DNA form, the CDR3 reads TGTGCCAGCAGTTATCGGGTGAACACTGAAGCTTTCTTT. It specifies CASSYRVNTEAFF.

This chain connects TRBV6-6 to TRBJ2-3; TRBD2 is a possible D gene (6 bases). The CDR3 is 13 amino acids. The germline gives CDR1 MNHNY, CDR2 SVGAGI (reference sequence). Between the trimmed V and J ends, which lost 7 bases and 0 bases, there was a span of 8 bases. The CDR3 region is CASKGTSTDTQYF. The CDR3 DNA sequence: TGTGCCAGCAAGGGGACTAGCACAGATACGCAGTATTTT.

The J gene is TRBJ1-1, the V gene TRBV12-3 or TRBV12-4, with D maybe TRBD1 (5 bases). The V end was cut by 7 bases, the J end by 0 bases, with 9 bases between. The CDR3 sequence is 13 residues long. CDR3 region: CASKVGLNTEAFF. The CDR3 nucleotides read TGTGCCAGCAAAGTGGGACTGAACACTGAAGCTTTCTTT.

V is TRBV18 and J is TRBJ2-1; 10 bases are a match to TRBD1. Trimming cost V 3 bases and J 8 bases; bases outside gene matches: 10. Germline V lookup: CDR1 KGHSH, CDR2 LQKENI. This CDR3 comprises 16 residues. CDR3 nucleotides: TGTGCCAGCTCACCTCTTTTGGGGACAGGGGACCATGAGCAGTTCTTC. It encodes CASSPLLGTGDHEQFF.

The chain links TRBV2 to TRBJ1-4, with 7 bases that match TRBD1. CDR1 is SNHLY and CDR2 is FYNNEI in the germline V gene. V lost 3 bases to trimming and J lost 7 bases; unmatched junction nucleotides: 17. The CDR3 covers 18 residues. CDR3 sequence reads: CASSDVLLGAGGSEKLFF. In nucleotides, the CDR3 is TGTGCCAGCAGTGATGTCCTACTGGGGGCAGGGGGGAGTGAAAAACTGTTTTTT.

The CDR3 nucleotides read TGTGCCACCAGTGACCCTCGACGGGGAGCTAATGAAAAACTGTTTTTT. It specifies CATSDPRRGANEKLFF. The chain uses TRBV24-1 and TRBJ1-4; no clear D gene. Germline CDR1 and CDR2: KGHDR and SFDVKD. Trimming removed 4 bases at V and 3 bases at J, with 14 bases between. This CDR3 is 16 amino acids long.

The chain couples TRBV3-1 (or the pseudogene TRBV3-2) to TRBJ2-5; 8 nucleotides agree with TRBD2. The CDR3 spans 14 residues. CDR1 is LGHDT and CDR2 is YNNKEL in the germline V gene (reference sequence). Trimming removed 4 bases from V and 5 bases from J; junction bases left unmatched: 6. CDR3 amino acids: CASSPGTREETQYF. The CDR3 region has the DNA TGTGCCAGCAGCCCAGGGACTAGGGAGGAGACCCAGTACTTC.

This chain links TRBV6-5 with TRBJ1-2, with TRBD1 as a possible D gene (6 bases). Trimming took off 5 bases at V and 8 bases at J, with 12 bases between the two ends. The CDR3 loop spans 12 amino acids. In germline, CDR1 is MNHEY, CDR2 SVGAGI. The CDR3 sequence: CASSRQGFGYTF. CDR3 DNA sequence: TGTGCCAGCAGTCGCCAGGGGTTCGGCTACACCTTC.

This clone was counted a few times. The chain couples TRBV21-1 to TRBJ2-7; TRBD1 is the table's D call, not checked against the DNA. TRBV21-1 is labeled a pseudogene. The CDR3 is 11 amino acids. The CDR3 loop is CASVTAYEQYF. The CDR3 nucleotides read TGTGCCAGCGTCACAGCCTACGAGCAGTACTTC.

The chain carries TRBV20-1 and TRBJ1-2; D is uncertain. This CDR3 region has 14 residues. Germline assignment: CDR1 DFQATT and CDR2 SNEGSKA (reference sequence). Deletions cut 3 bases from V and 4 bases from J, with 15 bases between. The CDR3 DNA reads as TGCAGTGCTAGTCTCCAGTCAAGGTTCTATGGCTACACCTTC. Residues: CSASLQSRFYGYTF.

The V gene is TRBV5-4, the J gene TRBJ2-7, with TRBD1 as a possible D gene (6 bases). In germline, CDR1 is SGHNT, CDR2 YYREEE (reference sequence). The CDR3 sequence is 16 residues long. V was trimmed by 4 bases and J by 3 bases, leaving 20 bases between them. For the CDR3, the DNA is TGTGCCAGCAGCCCAGGAAGAACAGGGCTCGGCTACGAGCAGTACTTC. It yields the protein CASSPGRTGLGYEQYF.

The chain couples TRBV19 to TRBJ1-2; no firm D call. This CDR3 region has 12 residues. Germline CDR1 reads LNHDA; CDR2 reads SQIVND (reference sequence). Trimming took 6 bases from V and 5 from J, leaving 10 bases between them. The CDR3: CASSPRSYGYTF. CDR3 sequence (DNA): TGTGCCAGTAGCCCGAGGAGTTATGGCTACACCTTC.

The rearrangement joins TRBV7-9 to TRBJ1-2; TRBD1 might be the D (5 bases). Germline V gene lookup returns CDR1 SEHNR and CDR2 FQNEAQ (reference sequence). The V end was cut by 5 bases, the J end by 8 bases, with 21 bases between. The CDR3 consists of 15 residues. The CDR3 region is CASSQPAGGIMGYTF. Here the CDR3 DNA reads TGTGCCAGCAGCCAACCCGCGGGGGGAATAATGGGCTACACCTTC.

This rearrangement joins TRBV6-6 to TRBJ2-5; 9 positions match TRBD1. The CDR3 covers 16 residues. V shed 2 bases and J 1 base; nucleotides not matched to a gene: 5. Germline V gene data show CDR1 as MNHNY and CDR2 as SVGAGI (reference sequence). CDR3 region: CASSYLLTGGQETQYF. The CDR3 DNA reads TGTGCCAGCAGTTACCTCCTGACAGGGGGCCAAGAGACCCAGTACTTC.